A single sample is the source of the 6 T cell receptor beta chains below, sequenced in a study of cytomegalovirus exposure and HLA in healthy donors. The PCR was carried out with 60 Vbeta primers and 13 Jbeta primers. Using immunoSEQ multiplex PCR, the repertoire was profiled, and TCRdb retains in-frame clones only, with some absent. The profile shows approximately 140,000 clones, 65% to 90% of them singletons. Sequencing was done on a sample of PBMCs. These receptors originate from a man in his late teens or twenties in good health and CMV-seronegative.

In its sample, this clone was seen many times. The J gene is TRBJ2-7, the V gene TRBV6-5, with TRBD1 as a possible D gene (5 bases). The CDR3 has 14 amino acids. Per the germline V gene, CDR1 is MNHEY and CDR2 is SVGAGI. The V and J ends lost 3 bases and 0 bases respectively, with 9 bases between them. CDR3 sequence (DNA): TGTGCCAGCAGTTATACAGGCATCTCCTACGAGCAGTACTTC. Its protein product is CASSYTGISYEQYF.

V usage is TRBV9 and J usage is TRBJ1-1; 9 bases line up with TRBD1. The V gene's germline CDR1 is SGDLS and CDR2 YYNGEE. J lost 5 bases, V lost 0 bases, and 2 bases had no gene match. The CDR3 loop spans 14 amino acids. For the CDR3, the DNA is TGTGCCAGCAGCGTAGGACAGGGGGTAACTGAAGCTTTCTTT. Translating gives CASSVGQGVTEAFF.

The chain uses TRBV6-6 and TRBJ2-1; 9 bases match TRBD2. CDR3 length equals 16 residues. The V gene end was trimmed by 1 base and the J gene end by 9 bases; junction bases not matched to a gene: 10. Germline V gene lookup returns CDR1 MNHNY and CDR2 SVGAGI (reference sequence). The CDR3 loop reads CASSYFAGGRIGEQFF. The CDR3 DNA reads TGTGCCAGCAGTTACTTCGCGGGGGGGCGGATAGGTGAGCAGTTCTTC.

The chain joins TRBV5-1 to TRBJ1-2, with 9 bases that match TRBD1. CDR1 is SGHRS and CDR2 is YFSETQ in the germline V gene. Germline trimming cut 4 bases from V and 6 bases from J; bases unmatched to any gene: 4. CDR3 length: 13 amino acids. The CDR3 bases are TGCGCCAGCAGCCCGCGGACAGGGGATGGCTACACCTTC. It encodes CASSPRTGDGYTF.

The CDR3 protein is CASTPVRDGPDTQYF. The DNA of the CDR3 is TGTGCCAGCACTCCCGTCCGGGATGGCCCAGATACGCAGTATTTT. The chain joins TRBV28 to TRBJ2-3; possible D gene TRBD2, 5 bases. This CDR3 region has 15 residues. V was pared by 7 bases and J by 4 bases, with 18 bases between. The germline V gene has CDR1 MDHEN and CDR2 SYDVKM.

The V gene is TRBV27, the J gene TRBJ1-1; maybe TRBD1 (6 bases). There are 14 residues in the CDR3. The V and J ends lost 3 bases and 1 base respectively, with 9 bases between them. CDR1 is MNHEY, CDR2 SMNVEV, per germline (reference sequence). The CDR3 bases are TGTGCCAGCAGTTTGGGACAAAAGAACACTGAAGCTTTCTTT. Residues: CASSLGQKNTEAFF.